The rows below give T cell receptor beta chains drawn from one sample of a study of blood T cell repertoires in COVID-19. Profiled with immunoSEQ multiplex PCR; TCRdb holds only in-frame clones, not every one. The sample gives 150,000 to 200,000 clones, about 89% of which show up once; roughly 0.77% is in the top ten. Sequenced sample: PBMCs or T cells enriched from blood (not recorded which). Source of these receptors: a woman between 18 and 29 years old who had recovered from COVID-19. Both conserved end residues are part of each CDR3.

J gene | V gene | CDR3 protein
TRBJ2-7 | TRBV7-2 | CASSPGLAGVSSYEQYF
TRBJ1-1 | TRBV7-2 | CASSLGVGTASPAFF
TRBJ1-6 | TRBV24-1 | CATSDPGEPLHF
TRBJ2-7 | TRBV6-5 | CASSIDRNEQYF
TRBJ2-3 | TRBV7-9 | CASSLVLQGGTDTQYF
TRBJ2-1 | TRBV6-2/TRBV6-3 | CASSYGGLANEQFF
TRBJ2-3 | TRBV5-1 | CASSSGTYTDTQYF
TRBJ1-3 | TRBV5-1 | CASSPRQSSGNTIYF
TRBJ2-5 | TRBV11-2 | CASSFPPSMSGRREETQYF
TRBJ2-1 | TRBV28 | CASSRRLRDREYNEQFF
TRBJ2-1 | TRBV7-9 | CASSPRLAGGNEQFF
TRBJ2-3 | TRBV30 | CAWSVLAGTDTQYF
TRBJ2-5 | TRBV7-9 | CASLGAPYGETQYF
TRBJ1-2 | TRBV28 | CASSWAFFGKAETSYRPEYTF
TRBJ2-1 | TRBV6-2/TRBV6-3 | CASSLAGGGRNEQFF
TRBJ1-6 | TRBV5-1 | CASSLKGQNNSPLHF
TRBJ2-7 | TRBV6-5 | CASSYSIQGIFKYF
TRBJ2-4 | TRBV2 | CASSEAVARLAKNIQYF
TRBJ1-1 | TRBV28 | CASSSGTGPPEGTEAFF
TRBJ1-2 | TRBV5-4 | CASSRTDSPQNYGYTF
TRBJ2-7 | TRBV27 | CASSLSAGNSYEQYF
TRBJ2-7 | TRBV28 | CASSSGLAGFSYEQYF
TRBJ2-5 | TRBV15 | CATSRDRASGVETQYF
TRBJ1-3 | TRBV6-5 | CASSYNPGSGNTIYF
TRBJ1-6 | TRBV2 | CASSEDRGRANSPLHF
TRBJ2-1 | TRBV5-4 | CASSLGAPSYNEQFF
TRBJ2-5 | TRBV24-1 | CATSDPRDHQETQYF
TRBJ2-1 | TRBV18 | CASSQDTIHSYNEQFF
TRBJ2-7 | TRBV5-5 | CASSSKGLAAPREQYF
TRBJ2-2 | TRBV5-1 | CASSPGQGYGELFF
TRBJ2-7 | TRBV5-1 | CASSRDFGVLNEQYF
TRBJ2-7 | TRBV28 | CASSLGPNGEGGEQYF
TRBJ2-7 | TRBV11-2 | CASSRHSGTYEQYF
TRBJ2-2 | TRBV7-2 | CASSSRGNGGELFF
TRBJ2-7 | TRBV6-5 | CASSLTSGAYEQYF
TRBJ2-7 | TRBV10-3 | CAIRGTSGKRAEQYF
TRBJ2-7 | TRBV4-2 | CASSLPPASGSLYEQYF
TRBJ2-1 | TRBV10-3 | CAISESRGGYLRNEQFF
TRBJ2-7 | TRBV5-1 | CASSLEPSGTYEQYF
TRBJ2-1 | TRBV4-2 | CASSQAIAGGHEQFF
TRBJ2-6 | TRBV5-4 | CASSPLTSSGANVLTF
TRBJ1-1 | TRBV20-1 | CSAVENTEAFF
TRBJ2-5 | TRBV14 | CASSQGNSGQETQYF
TRBJ1-2 | TRBV7-2 | CASSLGSRVEYGYTF
TRBJ2-1 | TRBV11-2 | CASSTTSSGYNEQFF
TRBJ1-2 | TRBV27 | CASSPSPSGQIYGYTF
TRBJ1-3 | TRBV3-1/TRBV3-2 | CASSQDPNPRYSGNTIYF
TRBJ1-2 | TRBV21-1 | CASIGTGENLKCYTF